In its sample, the clone carrying this TCR beta chain was seen a few times. Germline CDR1 and CDR2: MGHRA and YSYEKL. The CDR3 spans 19 residues. V trimming: 4 bases; J trimming: 4 bases; junction bases outside the gene matches: 17. Individual cDNA molecules received unique molecular identifiers during library preparation. Each CDR3 protein gets one entry after TCRdb re-called the 5' RACE reads with MiXCR. Seen here are about 61,000 distinct CDR3 sequences, 8.5% to 9.5% observed once, and the top ten hold around 1.3%. The data originate from a study of early T cells in non-severe SARS-CoV-2 infection.

Sequencing used whole blood. This receptor was taken from an adult who was a healthcare worker with PCR-confirmed SARS-CoV-2 infection or an uninfected control (not recorded which). The chain is built from TRBV4-1 and TRBJ1-1, with 11 bases aligning to TRBD1. As DNA, the CDR3 is TGCGCCAGCAGCCCCCCAGGACAGGGGGCTGCGATCGGGGGCACTGAAGCTTTCTTT. Its translation: CASSPPGQGAAIGGTEAFF.